A selection of T cell receptor beta chains follows, all from one sample in a study of blood T cell repertoires in COVID-19. Sequenced by immunoSEQ multiplex PCR; TCRdb stores in-frame clones only, minus some. Here the sample spans about 97,000 clones, over 75% being singletons. The sample was peripheral blood. The receptors originated from a woman in her twenties or thirties with acute or convalescent COVID-19. Both conserved end residues are part of each CDR3. Each record gives: D gene, V gene, clone size, J gene, CDR3 protein, CDR3 DNA. A D gene is named only where the DNA matches it firmly. Not every row has a clone size; where given, it reads once, few, many or a size class.

>TRBD1|TRBV2|.|TRBJ1-4
CASSRTGEVNEKLFF
TGTGCCAGCAGTAGGACAGGGGAGGTCAATGAAAAACTGTTTTTT
>TRBD1|TRBV15|.|TRBJ1-1
CATSRTSGDRSKAFF
TGTGCCACCAGCCGAACGTCGGGGGACAGGTCAAAAGCTTTCTTT
>TRBD1|TRBV2|.|TRBJ1-1
CASYRGSSGNTEAFF
TGTGCCAGCTACAGGGGGTCTTCGGGAAACACTGAAGCTTTCTTT
>TRBD1|TRBV19|.|TRBJ1-1
CASKTSRRGDTEAFF
TGTGCCAGCAAGACCTCACGCAGGGGGGACACTGAAGCTTTCTTT
>.|TRBV3-1/TRBV3-2|.|TRBJ2-1
CASSLGGSRDEQFF
TGTGCCAGCAGCCTCGGCGGGTCGAGGGATGAGCAGTTCTTC
>TRBD1|TRBV7-9|.|TRBJ1-5
CASSVGQGHPDQPQHF
TGTGCCAGCAGCGTTGGACAGGGCCACCCAGATCAGCCCCAGCATTTT
>TRBD1|TRBV5-1|.|TRBJ1-6
CASSLEGRRDRDNSPLHF
TGCGCCAGCAGCTTGGAGGGTCGCCGGGACAGGGACAATTCACCCCTCCACTTT
>.|TRBV19|.|TRBJ2-4
CASSIGFAGQNIQYF
TGTGCCAGTAGTATAGGGTTCGCAGGGCAAAACATTCAGTACTTC
>.|TRBV9|.|TRBJ1-5
CASSVGGEDQPQHF
TGTGCCAGCAGCGTAGGCGGGGAAGATCAGCCCCAGCATTTT
>.|TRBV3-1/TRBV3-2|.|TRBJ2-7
CASSHSRGEQYF
TGTGCCAGCAGCCACTCAAGAGGCGAGCAGTACTTC
>TRBD2|TRBV5-1|.|TRBJ2-1
CASSYRGGAGNEQFF
TGCGCCAGCAGCTACCGCGGGGGGGCCGGGAATGAGCAGTTCTTC
>.|TRBV12-3/TRBV12-4|.|TRBJ2-3
CASSFGVPDTQYF
TGTGCCAGCAGTTTCGGGGTACCAGATACGCAGTATTTT
>TRBD1|TRBV5-1|.|TRBJ2-2
CASSSQGWNTGELFF
TGCGCCAGCAGCTCACAGGGGTGGAACACCGGGGAGCTGTTTTTT
>.|TRBV3-1/TRBV3-2|.|TRBJ1-3
CASSHGGRSEDTIYF
TGTGCCAGCAGCCACGGGGGGCGCTCGGAAGACACCATATATTTT
>.|TRBV3-1/TRBV3-2|.|TRBJ1-2
CASSPLKGVGYTF
TGTGCCAGCAGCCCTCTTAAAGGGGTTGGCTACACCTTC
>.|TRBV7-3|few|TRBJ2-7
CASSFYYEQYF
TGTGCCAGCAGCTTTTACTACGAGCAGTACTTC
>.|TRBV9|.|TRBJ1-6
CASSVGRAYNSPLHF
TGTGCCAGCAGCGTAGGCAGGGCCTATAATTCACCCCTCCACTTT
>TRBD1|TRBV13|.|TRBJ1-2
CASSFFSINRGVDDGYTF
TGTGCCAGCAGTTTCTTCTCTATTAACAGGGGAGTAGACGACGGCTACACCTTC
>.|TRBV28|.|TRBJ2-7
CASSLRGYEQYF
TGTGCCAGCAGTTTGCGGGGTTACGAGCAGTACTTC
>.|TRBV2|.|TRBJ2-1
CASSEFGAYNEQFF
TGTGCCAGCAGTGAATTCGGGGCCTACAATGAGCAGTTCTTC
>.|TRBV2|.|TRBJ2-1
CASSVLGGPYNEQFF
TGTGCCAGCAGTGTCTTGGGGGGACCATACAATGAGCAGTTCTTC
>.|TRBV5-1|.|TRBJ2-3
CASTSYGSSTDTQYF
TGCGCCAGCACCTCTTACGGGAGTAGCACAGATACGCAGTATTTT
>.|TRBV7-8|.|TRBJ2-3
CASSLVLGGDTQYF
TGTGCCAGCAGCTTAGTGCTAGGGGGAGATACGCAGTATTTT
>.|TRBV7-8|.|TRBJ2-2
CASSLVLSYTGELFF
TGTGCCAGCAGCTTAGTTTTGAGCTACACCGGGGAGCTGTTTTTT
>TRBD1|TRBV28|.|TRBJ1-2
CASSGRQGIGGYTF
TGTGCCAGCAGTGGTCGACAGGGAATCGGAGGCTACACCTTC
>.|TRBV19|.|TRBJ2-7
CARRDARPGFSYEQYF
TGTGCCAGGCGGGACGCCCGACCGGGATTCTCCTACGAGCAGTACTTC
>.|TRBV4-1|once|TRBJ1-6
CASSPFGPSYNSPLHF
TGCGCCAGCAGCCCTTTTGGGCCCTCCTATAATTCACCCCTCCACTTT
>.|TRBV30|.|TRBJ1-1
CAWGRGETEAFF
TGTGCCTGGGGGCGGGGGGAGACTGAAGCTTTCTTT
>TRBD1|TRBV5-4|.|TRBJ2-3
CASSMGQGGTDTQYF
TGTGCCAGCAGCATGGGACAGGGAGGCACAGATACGCAGTATTTT